The source of this T cell receptor beta chain is a study of cytomegalovirus exposure and HLA in healthy donors. About the study: An earlier analysis identified 120 million or so unique TCR beta sequences in about 170 million T cells.

Use of 60 Vbeta and 13 Jbeta primers characterized the PCR. The table came from immunoSEQ multiplex PCR; TCRdb's copy has only in-frame clones and leaves some out. Among approximately 200,000 clones listed, roughly 80% were seen once. The germline V gene has CDR1 ENHRY and CDR2 SYGVKD. The CDR3 spans 14 residues. After removal of 2 bases from V and 6 bases from J, the junction contained 4 bases not matched to a gene. Regarding the study as a whole: With further analysis later on, most CMV-associated TCR beta chains appeared HLA-restricted. Earlier analysis looked at TCR beta V segments, and most were productive about 90% or about 30% of the time. A later analysis reportedly identified an Asian-associated ancestry cluster as carrying fewer N-insertions than the roughly 600-donor mean.

The table lists this clone with a count of one. Antigen: not known. The sample comprised PBMCs. The chain is built from TRBV10-3 and TRBJ1-2; 9 nucleotides line up with TRBD1. The source of this sequence is a boy younger than 18 in good health and CMV-seronegative. The CDR3 loop reads CAISEPGTGNGYTF. DNA for the CDR3: TGTGCCATCAGTGAGCCAGGGACAGGGAATGGCTACACCTTC.